This section outlines one TCR beta chain sequence together with its context. The target of this receptor is not known. This may be a read error: a much more frequent sequence differs by one nucleotide. Library generation was performed with multiplex PCR. The instrument was an Illumina HiSeq 4000. CDR3 regions were amplified by Arm-PCR with iRepertoire HTBI primers to construct TCR beta libraries. Gel purification was performed on PCR products prior to sequencing. As for the original processing: A total of fewer than 70 TRBV and 14 TRBJ segments were identified across samples and were used for gene usage analysis of CDR3 amino acid clonotypes. COPE and FqMerger were used to merge filtered high-quality paired reads into contigs. BLAST was used to align contigs to IMGT TRBV, TRBD and TRBJ reference genes, with CDR3 defined following IMGT. Clonotypes above 0.1% frequency were classified as highly expanded clones. Shannon entropy served as the measure of repertoire diversity, while the Gini coefficient captured V-J evenness. Public clonotypes were defined as clonotypes shared by more than one individual. TCRdb passed the public sequencing reads through fastp at Q25 and MiXCR, retaining productive beta sequences. All rows with the same CDR3 protein become a single entry with the most common DNA and genes. The V and J calls were not made by the authors but by TCRdb's processing. A total of around 400,000 distinct CDR3 sequences appear in this sample, around 11% of them only once. Of the sample, about 19% is held by the ten largest clones.

The data belong to a study of regulatory T cells in long-lasting Graves disease (dated by TCRdb to about 2021). Regarding the research as a whole: In the newly diagnosed Graves' disease group, patients had been taking antithyroid drugs for less than 3 months. This study used TCR sequencing and RNA sequencing of peripheral blood to compare persistent Graves' disease patients against newly diagnosed Graves' disease patients. The study took place in China and was registered as a clinical trial. A total of some 33 samples were covered by TCR sequencing, comprising approximately 13 persistent and about 20 newly diagnosed Graves' disease patients.

The label giving this sample's time point can be read as: newly diagnosed GD, antithyroid drugs for less than 3 months. For both TCR sequencing and RNA sequencing, RNA was extracted from PBMCs in TRIzol. The diagnosis of Graves' disease was made according to American Thyroid Association guidelines. Patients were recruited from an endocrinology department in Xi'an, China. Each patient gave approximately 8.8 milliliters of peripheral blood, collected in an EDTA anticoagulant tube. Ficoll Paque Plus density gradient separation was used to isolate PBMCs, and no further T cell sorting was done. An Agilent 2100 Bioanalyzer and agarose gel were used to check RNA quality, while a NanoDrop 2000 measured RNA concentration. The investigation overall reported the following: The study examined only peripheral blood because the primary lesion, thyroid tissue, could not be accessed. Persistent Graves' disease patients showed lower TCR Shannon entropy and fewer highly expanded clones than newly diagnosed patients, suggesting clonal expansion. More public clonotypes were shared among persistent patients (roughly 2,700) than among newly diagnosed patients (roughly 1,000). The authors noted that the small sample size was a limitation that may lower accuracy. Only the TCR beta chain was sequenced and analyzed.

In addition, the sample was reused for a study of T cells in Graves' hyperthyroidism and ophthalmopathy. From the second report: Stable Graves' hyperthyroidism was defined as no progression to ophthalmopathy during 18 months of follow-up. Hyperthyroidism patients were newly diagnosed, with disease duration under 2 months, and aged 18 to 65 years. The study excluded patients with uncontrolled infections, other autoimmune diseases, pregnancy or lactation. Diagnoses were established on the basis of clinical symptoms, serum thyroxine and TRAb, thyroid ultrasound, and orbital computed tomography. The TCR CDR3 was subjected to a first round of RT-PCR using the HTBI primer set and the Qiagen OneStep RT-PCR kit. Most expanded thyroid clonotypes (frequency above 0.001) were also detected in blood, suggesting blood repertoires may reflect thyroid immune responses. Ophthalmopathy was separated from stable hyperthyroidism by a 13 V-J signature model, with 85% to 90% sensitivity and around 81% specificity obtained in cross-validation and 80%/75% obtained in testing. In validation, progression to ophthalmopathy was predicted by the model with 55% to 71% sensitivity and under 85% specificity, a median of around 5.9 months before onset. To identify TCR V-J signatures that set the groups apart, the researchers used a discovery cohort of 95 to 100 patients, made up of approximately 43 with Graves' ophthalmopathy and about 60 with stable Graves' hyperthyroidism. Whether ophthalmopathy could be predicted prospectively was tested in an independent validation cohort made up of under 20 hyperthyroidism patients plus 17 patients who later progressed to ophthalmopathy. The roughly 100 discovery patients were randomly divided into training and test sets at a 7:3 ratio. In six Graves' hyperthyroidism patients, the study also compared T-cell repertoires from thyroid tissue with T-cell repertoires from blood. After sampling, hyperthyroidism patients received methimazole starting at 30 mg daily, and ophthalmopathy patients received high-dose intravenous methylprednisolone. Libraries were constructed in a second round of multiplex PCR, after which size selection and purification were carried out. Paired-end sequencing of the libraries was performed with 100 bp reads on an Illumina HiSeq2000. SOAPnuke was used to process the raw data, removing reads that contained adapters or uncalled bases, had a mean Phred below 15, or lacked an exact match to the constant primer or identifier. High-quality paired reads were merged using COPE v1.2.5, and each unique nucleotide sequence was defined as a clonotype. MiTCR v1.1 was used to align the clonotypes against IMGT TRBV, TRBD and TRBJ reference segments. The analysis included only V-J combinations with a frequency above 0.0001, which together covered approximately 99% of the repertoires. A TCS score was defined as the ratio of F50 (clonal expansion) to E x V (chaos), with BLOSUM62-based TCRdist applied between CDR3 peptides within each V-J. Welch's t-statistics and random forest reduced around 520 V-J features to 10 to 15, which were used in a naive Bayes classifier (R e1071). No statistical method was used to set the sample size in advance, and investigators knew the group allocation. The paper describes TCR Vbeta CDR3 sequencing of around 140 peripheral blood samples, made up of roughly 45 ophthalmopathy patients, 70 to 80 hyperthyroidism patients and some 17 progressor patients.

This specimen consisted of peripheral blood mononuclear cells (PBMCs), obtained at new diagnosis, from a patient treated with antithyroid drugs. The clonotype comes from a woman between 18 and 29 years old with Graves disease. Donor details come from another sample of the same person, matched by shared clones.

The DNA sequence reads TGTGCCAGCAGCTTAGCGCCGGCTCTAAGCTCCTACGAGCAGTACTTC. It translates to CASSLAPALSSYEQYF. This chain is built from TRBV11-2 and TRBJ2-7; no D gene call is confident. V lost 1 base and J lost 0 bases; the stretch between them is 13 bases long. CDR1 and CDR2 are drawn from the germline V gene: SGHAT, FQNNGV. The CDR3 runs 16 residues from the cysteine to the phenylalanine. Only CDR3 DNA remains: 48 bases, in frame from the first base.